This TCR beta chain was found in a study of CD8 T cells in ankylosing spondylitis. This clonotype was seen a handful of times. Its antigen is as yet unknown. Study-wide points: CD8+ by phenotype, disease-linked clones were relatively rare in peripheral blood. Apparently characteristic of ankylosing spondylitis blood was a TCR beta motif (about 8 highly homologous variants).

CDR1 is MNHEY and CDR2 is SMNVEV in the germline V gene (reference sequence). Trimming at V came to 5 bases and at J to 4 bases, leaving 8 bases not matched to a gene. This CDR3 comprises 15 residues. TCRdb used MiXCR to reprocess the 5' RACE reads, holding one entry per CDR3 protein. The table lists 300,000 to 400,000 distinct CDR3 sequences, about a fifth of them singletons, with roughly 16% in the top ten. The V and J genes are TRBV27 and TRBJ1-1; 9 positions agree with TRBD1. The receptor comes from a male donor with ankylosing spondylitis. What was sequenced was blood, either unsorted or a sorted T cell fraction (not recorded which). CDR3 amino acids: CASSPRTGVGTEAFF. The CDR3, as DNA: TGTGCCAGCAGTCCCCGGACAGGGGTGGGCACTGAAGCTTTCTTT.